The rows below give T cell receptor beta chains drawn from one sample of a study of T cell responses to AZD1222 COVID-19 vaccine. Profiled with immunoSEQ multiplex PCR; TCRdb holds only in-frame clones, not every one. Here the sample spans 100,000 to 150,000 clones, 70% to 90% being singletons. The sequencing here drew on peripheral blood, taken on day 0 of AZD1222 vaccination. The receptors shown here come from an adult in good health. Each CDR3 is given with its conserved first and last residue. Fields, in order: CDR3 DNA, CDR3 protein, V gene, J gene, clone size, D gene. D genes are given only for firm matches. Clone size is stated in some rows and not others, as once, few, many or a class when expanded.

DNA: TGCAGCGTGGGTGGGGAAGCTTTCTTT
CDR3: CSVGGEAFF
V: TRBV29-1
J: TRBJ1-1
size: -
D: -

DNA: TGTGCCTGGAGTAGGCGGGATAGCATGGGACCCCTCCACTTT
CDR3: CAWSRRDSMGPLHF
V: TRBV30
J: TRBJ1-6
size: -
D: -

DNA: TGTGCCAGCAGTTTATCTGAGAGCTCCTACGAGCAGTACTTC
CDR3: CASSLSESSYEQYF
V: TRBV27
J: TRBJ2-7
size: -
D: -

DNA: TGTGCCAGTGGATCAGGGGGCCATCTATCCGGGGAGCTGTTTTTT
CDR3: CASGSGGHLSGELFF
V: TRBV19
J: TRBJ2-2
size: -
D: TRBD1

DNA: TGTGCCAGCCGAGAGAGAGGGGGTGGCACTGAAGCTTTCTTT
CDR3: CASRERGGGTEAFF
V: TRBV27
J: TRBJ1-1
size: -
D: -

DNA: TGTGCCAGCAGGCCCCAACGGTTGACTAGCGGGAAAAGTAATGAGCAGTTCTTC
CDR3: CASRPQRLTSGKSNEQFF
V: TRBV27
J: TRBJ2-1
size: -
D: TRBD2

DNA: TGTGCCACCAAGGACAGGGAAGGTCATGGCTACACCTTC
CDR3: CATKDREGHGYTF
V: TRBV19
J: TRBJ1-2
size: once
D: TRBD1

DNA: TGTGCCAGCAGTTTTCAGGGCGAGAATCAGCCCCAGCATTTT
CDR3: CASSFQGENQPQHF
V: TRBV27
J: TRBJ1-5
size: -
D: -

DNA: TGTGCCAGCAGCCCCGACCGCTACGAGCAGTACTTC
CDR3: CASSPDRYEQYF
V: TRBV13
J: TRBJ2-7
size: -
D: -

DNA: TGTGCCAGCAGCTCGGTTGCCGGAGAGACCCAGTACTTC
CDR3: CASSSVAGETQYF
V: TRBV7-9
J: TRBJ2-5
size: -
D: -

DNA: TGTGCCAGCAGCTTAGGGACTGCCTATGGCTACACCTTC
CDR3: CASSLGTAYGYTF
V: TRBV7-2
J: TRBJ1-2
size: few
D: -

DNA: TGCAGTGCTAGTCGATTTCAGCAGTTCTTC
CDR3: CSASRFQQFF
V: TRBV20-1
J: TRBJ2-1
size: few
D: -

DNA: TGCGCCAGCAGCTTACTGGGACAGGGATCCACCGGGGAGCTGTTTTTT
CDR3: CASSLLGQGSTGELFF
V: TRBV5-1
J: TRBJ2-2
size: -
D: TRBD1

DNA: TGTGCCAGTAGTCTCCGGGACGGTCTTTTGTTCGATGGCTACACCTTC
CDR3: CASSLRDGLLFDGYTF
V: TRBV19
J: TRBJ1-2
size: -
D: -

DNA: TGTGCCAGCTCACCAAACGGACAGAACACTGAAGCTTTCTTT
CDR3: CASSPNGQNTEAFF
V: TRBV18
J: TRBJ1-1
size: -
D: -

DNA: TGTGCCAGTAGTAAACCAGGGGATTCGGTTCGTACTGAAGCTTTCTTT
CDR3: CASSKPGDSVRTEAFF
V: TRBV19
J: TRBJ1-1
size: -
D: -

DNA: TGTGCCAGCAGCCCGAGGACTAGCGGATACGGGGAGCTGTTTTTT
CDR3: CASSPRTSGYGELFF
V: TRBV5-4
J: TRBJ2-2
size: -
D: TRBD2

DNA: TGTGCCAGCAGCCCCCCGGCCCAGCCCCAGCATTTT
CDR3: CASSPPAQPQHF
V: TRBV7-2
J: TRBJ1-5
size: -
D: -

DNA: TGTGCCAGCAGCTTACTGGGGCTCAGTGATGGCTACACCTTC
CDR3: CASSLLGLSDGYTF
V: TRBV7-9
J: TRBJ1-2
size: -
D: -

DNA: TGTGCCAGCTCACCTTCGCAGGGGAACACCGGGGAGCTGTTTTTT
CDR3: CASSPSQGNTGELFF
V: TRBV18
J: TRBJ2-2
size: -
D: -

DNA: TGTGCCAGCAGCTTCCGAATGGACAGTCCTGAAGCTTTCTTT
CDR3: CASSFRMDSPEAFF
V: TRBV9
J: TRBJ1-1
size: -
D: -

DNA: TGTGCCAGCAGCTTAGATCGGGGTTTTGGAGCTTTCTTT
CDR3: CASSLDRGFGAFF
V: TRBV11-3
J: TRBJ1-1
size: -
D: -

DNA: TGTGCCAGCAGCCGTGGATGGAGGTCACCCCTCCACTTT
CDR3: CASSRGWRSPLHF
V: TRBV14
J: TRBJ1-6
size: once
D: -

DNA: TGTGCCAGTAGTAGCCCTGCCGGACCCAACACTGAAGCTTTCTTT
CDR3: CASSSPAGPNTEAFF
V: TRBV19
J: TRBJ1-1
size: -
D: -

DNA: TGTGCCAGTAGTGTCGGGACAGGGTCCTACTACGAGCAGTACTTC
CDR3: CASSVGTGSYYEQYF
V: TRBV19
J: TRBJ2-7
size: -
D: TRBD1

DNA: TGTGCCAGCTCAAACGGACAGTTGCACTATGGCTACACCTTC
CDR3: CASSNGQLHYGYTF
V: TRBV18
J: TRBJ1-2
size: -
D: -

DNA: TGTGCCAGCAGTTCCAGGGGAGGTGAGCAGTTCTTC
CDR3: CASSSRGGEQFF
V: TRBV12-3/TRBV12-4
J: TRBJ2-1
size: -
D: -

DNA: TGTGCCAGCAGTTTCGTTAGAGGGGTCGGACAGCCCCAGCATTTT
CDR3: CASSFVRGVGQPQHF
V: TRBV27
J: TRBJ1-5
size: -
D: -

DNA: TGTGCCAGCAGCTTAGGGGGACGCGGTAACTACGAGCAGTACTTC
CDR3: CASSLGGRGNYEQYF
V: TRBV7-2
J: TRBJ2-7
size: -
D: -

DNA: TGTGCCAGCAGTGAATATCGGGGGACAGCAGGATACACCTTC
CDR3: CASSEYRGTAGYTF
V: TRBV6-1
J: TRBJ1-2
size: -
D: TRBD1

DNA: TGTGCCAGCAGCAAAACACGGGGGGATTCACCCCTCCACTTT
CDR3: CASSKTRGDSPLHF
V: TRBV9
J: TRBJ1-6
size: -
D: -

DNA: TGTGCCAGCAGCTTATTTGGTGGGATTGATGCAACTAATGAAAAACTGTTTTTT
CDR3: CASSLFGGIDATNEKLFF
V: TRBV5-5
J: TRBJ1-4
size: -
D: -

DNA: TGTGCCAGCAGCTTACATAGACAGGGCGGCACAGATACGCAGTATTTT
CDR3: CASSLHRQGGTDTQYF
V: TRBV7-6
J: TRBJ2-3
size: -
D: TRBD1

DNA: TGTGCCAGCAGGGATCGGGGGTATGATGGCTACACCTTC
CDR3: CASRDRGYDGYTF
V: TRBV5-4
J: TRBJ1-2
size: -
D: -

DNA: TGTGCCAGCAGCTTGTGGGGCAGGGTCTCTGAAGCTTTCTTT
CDR3: CASSLWGRVSEAFF
V: TRBV5-6
J: TRBJ1-1
size: -
D: -

DNA: TGTGCCAGCAGTGAAGCTTTCAGGGGAGCTAACTATGGCTACACCTTC
CDR3: CASSEAFRGANYGYTF
V: TRBV2
J: TRBJ1-2
size: -
D: -

DNA: TGCGCCAGCACCCTGACTAGGGCGAACACCGGGGAGCTGTTTTTT
CDR3: CASTLTRANTGELFF
V: TRBV5-1
J: TRBJ2-2
size: -
D: -

DNA: TGTGCCAGTAGGCGAGGCTCTGGAAACACCATATATTTT
CDR3: CASRRGSGNTIYF
V: TRBV19
J: TRBJ1-3
size: -
D: -

DNA: TGTGCCAGCAGCAGGACAGGGTCTCTCCAGCCCCAGCATTTT
CDR3: CASSRTGSLQPQHF
V: TRBV7-3
J: TRBJ1-5
size: -
D: TRBD1

DNA: TGTGCCAGCAGCTGGGTGTTGCGGGGGGACCCCAATGAGCAGTTCTTC
CDR3: CASSWVLRGDPNEQFF
V: TRBV3-1/TRBV3-2
J: TRBJ2-1
size: -
D: TRBD2

DNA: TGTGCCACCAGCTTCTCTGGAAACACCATATATTTT
CDR3: CATSFSGNTIYF
V: TRBV15
J: TRBJ1-3
size: -
D: -

DNA: TGTGCCAGCAGCTTGTATCAGTGGACTAACTATGGCTACACCTTC
CDR3: CASSLYQWTNYGYTF
V: TRBV5-5
J: TRBJ1-2
size: few
D: -

DNA: TGCGCCAGCAGCCAAATGACAGATTTGTTCTTC
CDR3: CASSQMTDLFF
V: TRBV4-1
J: TRBJ1-2
size: -
D: -

DNA: TGTGCCAGCACGGAGGGGGGAAGCACCGGGGAGCTGTTTTTT
CDR3: CASTEGGSTGELFF
V: TRBV6-5
J: TRBJ2-2
size: few
D: -

DNA: TGTGCCATCAGCTACGGACAGGGGGCCTCCTACGAGCAGTACTTC
CDR3: CAISYGQGASYEQYF
V: TRBV10-3
J: TRBJ2-7
size: -
D: TRBD1

DNA: TGTGCCAGCAGCCGTCGGTACTCCCCGAACACTGAAGCTTTCTTT
CDR3: CASSRRYSPNTEAFF
V: TRBV5-8
J: TRBJ1-1
size: -
D: -

DNA: TGTGCCAGCAGTTACCGCTCGGGGAGCTACGAGCAGTACTTC
CDR3: CASSYRSGSYEQYF
V: TRBV6-2/TRBV6-3
J: TRBJ2-7
size: -
D: -

DNA: TGTGCCAGCAGGTCCTATAGACAACCGAGGACTACGCAGTATTTT
CDR3: CASRSYRQPRTTQYF
V: TRBV5-8
J: TRBJ2-3
size: -
D: -

DNA: TGTGCCAGCAGCTCGGCCTACGAGCAGTACTTC
CDR3: CASSSAYEQYF
V: TRBV7-2
J: TRBJ2-7
size: once
D: -

DNA: TGCGCCAGCAGTGAGGGTCTGGGGGCTCCCAAAAACATTCAGTACTTC
CDR3: CASSEGLGAPKNIQYF
V: TRBV10-1
J: TRBJ2-4
size: -
D: -

DNA: TGTGCCAGCAGCGGGTGGGGAGGGGCCTCTCTATCTGGAAACACCATATATTTT
CDR3: CASSGWGGASLSGNTIYF
V: TRBV7-9
J: TRBJ1-3
size: few
D: -

DNA: TGCGCCAGCAGCTCCCAGACAGGGGGGGTCACTGAAGCTTTCTTT
CDR3: CASSSQTGGVTEAFF
V: TRBV5-1
J: TRBJ1-1
size: once
D: TRBD1

DNA: TGTGCCAGCAGCTTCGTTGTTGGGGCCGACAGCACTGAAGCTTTCTTT
CDR3: CASSFVVGADSTEAFF
V: TRBV11-2
J: TRBJ1-1
size: -
D: -

DNA: TGTGCCAGCAGCCAAGATCGGTGGCAGTACAATGAGCAGTTCTTC
CDR3: CASSQDRWQYNEQFF
V: TRBV3-1/TRBV3-2
J: TRBJ2-1
size: -
D: -

DNA: TGTGCCAGCAGTTCTAGACAGGTCGTGAGGCAGAACACTGAAGCTTTCTTT
CDR3: CASSSRQVVRQNTEAFF
V: TRBV2
J: TRBJ1-1
size: -
D: -

DNA: TGTGCCAGCAGCTTAGCCCAGGGGGCAAACTATGGCTACACCTTC
CDR3: CASSLAQGANYGYTF
V: TRBV7-9
J: TRBJ1-2
size: -
D: TRBD1

DNA: TGTGCCACCAGTGATCCCAACCGGGATAACTCCTACGAGCAGTACTTC
CDR3: CATSDPNRDNSYEQYF
V: TRBV24-1
J: TRBJ2-7
size: -
D: -

DNA: TGCGCCAGCAGTGAGTCCGTGGGTTACGAGCAGTACTTC
CDR3: CASSESVGYEQYF
V: TRBV10-1
J: TRBJ2-7
size: -
D: -

DNA: TGCGCCAGCAGCTTGGCTGGGGGCAGCACAGATACGCAGTATTTT
CDR3: CASSLAGGSTDTQYF
V: TRBV5-1
J: TRBJ2-3
size: -
D: -

DNA: TGTGCCAGCAGCCTATCACTAGTCGGGGCCAAAAACATTCAGTACTTC
CDR3: CASSLSLVGAKNIQYF
V: TRBV7-2
J: TRBJ2-4
size: -
D: -